Each of the 23 T cell receptor beta chains below was sequenced from the same sample in a study of CD8+ T cells in alopecia areata. Isolated RNA was reverse transcribed into cDNA used as the sequencing template. TCRdb's table, derived via immunoSEQ multiplex PCR, lists solely in-frame clones and lacks some. The sample carries 250,000 or so clones, less than 80% recorded once. Sample: CD4+ T cells sorted from blood, taken at week 0. The source is a human donor with alopecia areata.

This sequence joins TRBV7-9 and TRBJ2-3; D possibly corresponds to TRBD1 (5 bases). V was cut by 9 bases and J by 1 base, with 14 bases left in between. CDR3 length equals 14 residues. Germline lookup yields CDR1 SEHNR and CDR2 FQNEAQ (reference sequence). This chain's CDR3 is CASNPIGGTDTQYF. CDR3 DNA: TGTGCCAGTAACCCCATAGGGGGCACAGATACGCAGTATTTT. The whole variable domain, remainder taken from reference TRBV7-9 and TRBJ2-3, is DTGVSQNPRHKITKRGQNVTFRCDPISEHNRLYWYRQTLGQGPEFLTYFQNEAQLEKSRLLSDRFSAERPKGSFSTLEIQRTEQGDSAMYLCASNPIGGTDTQYFGPGTRLTVL.

The rearrangement uses TRBV29-1 and TRBJ2-7; D is possibly TRBD1 (5 bases). The CDR3 length is 13 residues. The V end lost 7 bases, the J end lost 5 bases, and 18 bases lay between the germline ends. CDR1 and CDR2 (germline): SQVTM, ANQGSEA. DNA of the CDR3: TGCAGCGCCACGGGTCCGACAGAGCACGAGCAGTACTTC. Its translation: CSATGPTEHEQYF.

A single count supports this clone. J is TRBJ2-4 and V is TRBV7-2, with D possibly matching TRBD2 (7 bases). The CDR3 runs to 14 residues. Germline-derived CDR1 and CDR2 are SGHTA and FQGNSA. Trimming pared 6 bases from V and 11 bases from J, leaving 20 bases between. Written as DNA, the CDR3 is TGTGCCAGCAGTCCTGACCCCGGGGGGCGACTTCAGTACTTC. It codes for CASSPDPGGRLQYF.

The chain links TRBV6-5 to TRBJ1-6, with D unclear. This CDR3 region has 12 residues. Trimming stripped 6 bases from V and 8 bases from J, with 8 bases between. From germline, CDR1 is MNHEY and CDR2 SVGAGI. The CDR3 reads CASRDGDSPLHF. In nucleotides, the CDR3 is TGTGCCAGCAGGGACGGCGATTCACCCCTCCACTTT.

The V call is TRBV6-5, the J call TRBJ2-6; D call uncertain. CDR3 length: 13 residues. Germline CDR1 reads MNHEY; CDR2 reads SVGAGI. The germline V and J ends were trimmed by 5 bases and 4 bases, with 6 bases remaining between them. DNA for the CDR3: TGTGCCAGCAGTGTTCCGGGGGCCAACGTCCTGACTTTC. It yields the protein CASSVPGANVLTF.

The table lists this clone with a count of one. The DNA of the CDR3 is TGTGCCAGCCTAGAGGACGGGGATCAGCCCCAGCATTTT. Translating it yields CASLEDGDQPQHF. This chain links TRBV9 with TRBJ1-5; D uncertain. Germline-derived CDR1 and CDR2 are SGDLS and YYNGEE. V dropped 7 bases and J dropped 5 bases, with 13 bases sitting between them. The CDR3 runs 13 residues. The full variable domain, completed using reference TRBV9 and TRBJ1-5, is DSGVTQTPKHLITATGQRVTLRCSPRSGDLSVYWYQQSLDQGLQFLIQYYNGEERAKGNILERFSAQQFPDLHSELNLSSLELGDSALYFCASLEDGDQPQHFGDGTRLSIL.

The genes are TRBV6-5 and TRBJ2-5; D is possibly TRBD1 (5 bases). Looked up from germline, CDR1 is MNHEY and CDR2 is SVGAGI. V was pared by 6 bases and J by 5 bases, with 10 bases between. CDR3 length: 12 amino acids. The DNA for the CDR3 is TGTGCCAGCAGAGACCCAGGGGAGACCCAGTACTTC. It encodes CASRDPGETQYF.

The chain has TRBV15 and TRBJ2-3; D is undetermined. Germline V gene lookup returns CDR1 LNHNV and CDR2 YYDKDF (reference sequence). V lost 0 bases, J lost 4 bases, and 8 bases lay in between. CDR3 length: 14 residues. CDR3 DNA: TGTGCCACCAGCAGAGATCGTCACGCAGATACGCAGTATTTT. Residues: CATSRDRHADTQYF.

V gene TRBV30 combines with J gene TRBJ1-1; no clear D gene. In germline, CDR1 is GTSNPN, CDR2 SVGIG (reference sequence). The length of the CDR3 is 14 residues. Trimming stripped 2 bases from V and 1 base from J, with 11 bases between. CDR3 region: CAWSTGNWNTEAFF. The CDR3, as DNA: TGTGCCTGGAGTACGGGAAATTGGAACACTGAAGCTTTCTTT. The full variable domain, completed using reference TRBV30 and TRBJ1-1, is SQTIHQWPATLVQPVGSPLSLECTVEGTSNPNLYWYRQAAGRGLQLLFYSVGIGQISSEVPQNLSASRPQDRQFILSSKKLLLSDSGFYLCAWSTGNWNTEAFFGQGTRLTVV.

This clone was found once. This sequence joins TRBV7-2 and TRBJ2-7; D is uncertain. The germline gives CDR1 SGHTA, CDR2 FQGNSA. The CDR3 extends over 14 amino acids. Trimming left V 5 bases short and J 3 bases short, with 14 bases between. The CDR3 sequence: CASSQGPRNYEQYF. CDR3 coding DNA: TGTGCCAGCAGCCAAGGACCGAGGAACTACGAGCAGTACTTC.

Only a few counts were recorded for this clone. This chain joins TRBV2 and TRBJ2-7, with D hard to call. Germline CDR1 reads SNHLY; CDR2 reads FYNNEI. The V and J ends lost 8 bases and 5 bases respectively, with 19 bases between them. The CDR3 totals 14 residues. The CDR3 here is CASALTLDPNEQYF. The DNA of the CDR3 is TGTGCCAGCGCACTGACTTTGGACCCCAACGAGCAGTACTTC.

Points on this clone: The same CDR3 arises from other DNA sequences in this sample as well. V gene TRBV5-1 combines with J gene TRBJ1-6; TRBD1 matches 8 bases. The J segment lost 9 bases and the V segment lost 2 bases, leaving 1 base of the junction unmatched. The CDR3 is 13 residues long. Germline CDR1 is SGHRS and CDR2 is YFSETQ. The CDR3 DNA reads TGCGCCAGCAGCTTAGACAGGGGTTCACCCCTCCACTTT. This encodes CASSLDRGSPLHF.

The chain has TRBV2 and TRBJ1-2, with D perhaps TRBD1 (5 bases). The CDR3 totals 16 residues. V was cut by 4 bases and J by 0 bases, with 15 bases left in between. Germline CDR1 reads SNHLY; CDR2 reads FYNNEI. In nucleotides, the CDR3 is TGTGCCAGCAGTGGATCGAGTCAGGGAGCTAACTATGGCTACACCTTC. It translates to CASSGSSQGANYGYTF. Drawing the rest from reference TRBV2 and TRBJ1-2, the complete variable domain is EPEVTQTPSHQVTQMGQEVILRCVPISNHLYFYWYRQILGQKVEFLVSFYNNEISEKSEIFDDQFSVERPDGSNFTLKIRSTKLEDSAMYFCASSGSSQGANYGYTFGSGTRLTVV.

In this sample, this clone turned up a few times. The chain links TRBV27 to TRBJ2-3; D possibly corresponds to TRBD1 (5 bases). The V gene's germline CDR1 is MNHEY and CDR2 SMNVEV (reference sequence). V lost 7 bases, J lost 4 bases, and 18 bases lay in between. The CDR3 is 15 amino acids. DNA of the CDR3: TGTGCCAGCACCTCTAGATACAGGACGCCAGATACGCAGTATTTT. This gives the protein CASTSRYRTPDTQYF.

This clone was seen a handful of times. The chain carries TRBV29-1 and TRBJ2-6; D is unclear. From germline, CDR1 is SQVTM and CDR2 ANQGSEA. The CDR3 is made up of 15 amino acids. Trimming took off 7 bases at V and 0 bases at J, with 13 bases between the two ends. The CDR3 DNA is TGCAGCGCCGAAGGGCAGTCCTCTGGGGCCAACGTCCTGACTTTC. This codes for CSAEGQSSGANVLTF.

This clone came up a few times. This rearrangement joins TRBV18 to TRBJ2-3; TRBD1 agrees at 7 bases. The length of the CDR3 is 15 residues. The trim removed 7 bases at V and 2 bases at J, leaving 9 bases unmatched. Germline values: CDR1 KGHSH, CDR2 LQKENI. This CDR3 is CASFSGTAFTDTQYF. Here the CDR3 DNA reads TGTGCCAGCTTTTCCGGGACAGCCTTCACAGATACGCAGTATTTT.

This sequence joins TRBV7-2 and TRBJ1-2; TRBD1 agrees at 7 bases. After removal of 1 base from V and 3 bases from J, the junction contained 2 bases not matched to a gene. CDR3 size: 14 residues. Germline values: CDR1 SGHTA, CDR2 FQGNSA. The CDR3 protein is CASSLGGGYYGYTF. For the CDR3, the DNA is TGTGCCAGCAGCTTAGGAGGGGGCTACTATGGCTACACCTTC.

The CDR3 coding sequence is TGTGCCAGCAGCCATCACGGACAGGGCGGCGATGAGCAGTTCTTC. It yields the protein CASSHHGQGGDEQFF. The V gene is TRBV9, the J gene TRBJ2-1; 8 bases line up with TRBD1. The CDR3 totals 15 residues. Germline-derived CDR1 and CDR2 are SGDLS and YYNGEE. The V segment lost 4 bases and the J segment 8 bases; nucleotides outside the gene matches: 11.

The gene calls are TRBV29-1 and TRBJ2-5; possibly TRBD1 or TRBD2 for D (6 bases each). The germline V and J ends were trimmed by 6 bases and 4 bases, with 12 bases remaining between them. In germline, CDR1 is SQVTM, CDR2 ANQGSEA. This CDR3 comprises 12 residues. CDR3 sequence: CSVHEGGETQYF. In nucleotides, the CDR3 is TGCAGCGTGCATGAGGGGGGAGAGACCCAGTACTTC.

This rearrangement joins TRBV5-1 to TRBJ1-6; TRBD1 aligns across 8 bases. Germline V gene sequence: CDR1 SGHRS, CDR2 YFSETQ. V shed 3 bases and J 7 bases; nucleotides not matched to a gene: 3. This CDR3 has 14 amino acids. The CDR3 DNA reads TGCGCCAGCAGCTCCGACAGGGGAAATTCACCCCTCCACTTT. The encoded protein is CASSSDRGNSPLHF.

CDR3 nucleotides: TGCAGCGTCAGACAGGGTGACGCCTATGGCTACACCTTC. Protein: CSVRQGDAYGYTF. The rearrangement links TRBV29-1 to TRBJ1-2; 7 positions agree with TRBD1. Trimming took 6 bases from V and 4 from J; bases not matched to a gene: 8. The CDR3 loop spans 13 amino acids. Germline V lookup: CDR1 SQVTM, CDR2 ANQGSEA.

The chain joins TRBV2 to TRBJ1-1; D gene uncertain. Germline lookup yields CDR1 SNHLY and CDR2 FYNNEI. The length of the CDR3 is 14 residues. Trimming took 2 bases from V and 1 from J, leaving 8 bases between them. The CDR3 spells CASSEYGANTEAFF. CDR3 DNA: TGTGCCAGCAGTGAATACGGAGCGAACACTGAAGCTTTCTTT.

The gene calls are TRBV10-2 and TRBJ2-5; TRBD2 might be the D (6 bases). CDR3 length equals 13 residues. The germline V gene encodes CDR1 WSHSY and CDR2 SAAADI. Trimming shortened V by 5 bases and J by 2 bases, and 9 bases separated the two germline ends. In DNA, the CDR3 is TGCGCCAGCAGTCCTGCGGGACAAGAGACCCAGTACTTC. Protein sequence: CASSPAGQETQYF.